This passage covers 13 T cell receptor beta chains from one sample sequenced in a study of T cell clonality in common variable immunodeficiency. The study, taken as a whole, reports: Common variable immunodeficiency TCR beta sequences reportedly had fewer deletions and N-nucleotide insertions.

Profiling relied on immunoSEQ multiplex PCR, and the TCRdb table lists in-frame clones only, not all of them. This sample has about 20,000 clones, each found more than once. These receptors have no known antigen. Sample: peripheral blood mononuclear cells. The receptors were gathered from a human donor with common variable immunodeficiency.

Details on this clone: The read ends 3 residues before the CDR3 terminus; that terminus is restored from the germline J gene. J is TRBJ1-5 and V is TRBV19, with TRBD1 matching 8 bases. V shed 6 bases, J shed 1 base, and the junction held 5 bases outside the gene matches. In germline, CDR1 is LNHDA, CDR2 SQIVND (reference sequence). This CDR3 has 15 amino acids. The chain's CDR3 is CASRGRGRSNQPQHF. CDR3 bases read: TGTGCCAGTAGGGGCAGGGGGCGAAGCAATCAGCCC.

As regards this clone: The read comes to an end 3 residues before the CDR3 does, leaving the germline J gene to fill in the end. This chain uses TRBV7-2 with TRBJ1-1; 7 nucleotides match TRBD1. V shed 4 bases and J 5 bases; nucleotides not matched to a gene: 10. From germline, CDR1 is SGHTA and CDR2 FQGNSA. There are 15 residues in the CDR3. CDR3: CASSYQTGRKTEAFF. Incomplete CDR3 DNA: TGTGCCAGCAGCTACCAGACAGGGCGTAAGACTGAA.

On this clone itself: The observed sequence ends 3 residues before the CDR3 terminus, with the missing tail filled in from the germline J gene. The genes are TRBV18 and TRBJ1-2; perhaps TRBD1 as D (6 bases). Germline values: CDR1 KGHSH, CDR2 LQKENI. V lost 1 base, J lost 6 bases, and 12 bases lay in between. This CDR3 region has 14 residues. CDR3 bases read: TGTGCCAGCTCACCACAGGGGGTTAAGGATGGC. Translation gives CASSPQGVKDG. The entire CDR3 is CASSPQGVKDGYTF.

In the case of this clone: The read ends 3 residues before the CDR3 terminus; that terminus is restored from the germline J gene. The rearrangement joins TRBV18 to TRBJ2-5, with a possible D match to TRBD2 (5 bases). Germline V gene sequence: CDR1 KGHSH, CDR2 LQKENI. V was shortened by 6 bases and J by 2 bases, with 16 bases between the two germline ends. This CDR3 spans 15 amino acids. The CDR3: CASSRRRLNQETQYF. CDR3 DNA, as far as it was read: TGTGCCAGCTCTCGAAGGCGACTAAATCAAGAGACC.

There are a few counts of this clone. The read halts 3 residues ahead of the CDR3 end, with the missing end drawn from the germline J gene. The genes are TRBV6-1 and TRBJ2-1, with 7 bases fitting TRBD1. The CDR3 sequence is 15 residues long. V gave up 4 bases and J gave up 8 bases; unmatched junction bases: 11. From germline, CDR1 is MNHNS and CDR2 SASEGT. CDR3 DNA, as far as it was read: TGTGCCAGCAGTGCCCTCCAGGGACAGTTTGATGAG. Its protein product is CASSALQGQFDE. The full CDR3 is CASSALQGQFDEQFF.

This clone was counted a few times. The DNA ends 3 residues before the CDR3 does, and the rest of the CDR3 is filled in from the germline J gene. Different DNA sequences within this sample yield the same CDR3. The V gene is TRBV7-9, the J gene TRBJ2-2, with D hard to call. Germline CDR1 and CDR2: SEHNR and FQNEAQ (reference sequence). V lost 6 bases, J lost 1 base, and 12 bases lay in between. The CDR3 is made up of 15 amino acids. Incomplete CDR3 DNA: TGTGCCAGCAGTTTGCTGTCTAGGAACACCGGGGAG. This codes for CASSLLSRNTGE. The CDR3, in full, reads CASSLLSRNTGELFF.

In this sample, this clone turned up a few times. The read falls 3 residues short of the CDR3 end, and the missing part is taken from the germline J gene. V is TRBV18 and J is TRBJ2-2; D call uncertain. This CDR3 spans 15 amino acids. CDR1 KGHSH and CDR2 LQKENI come from the germline V gene. Trimming left V 0 bases short and J 1 base short, with 6 bases between. The covered CDR3 bases are TGTGCCAGCTCACCACCGTCCAGGAACACCGGGGAG. This sequence encodes CASSPPSRNTGE. The whole CDR3 region reads CASSPPSRNTGELFF.

Worth noting for this clone: The CDR3 end falls 3 residues outside the read, so it is completed with the germline J gene. V usage is TRBV5-5 and J usage is TRBJ2-5; 11 bases fit TRBD2. The trim removed 0 bases at V and 7 bases at J, leaving 5 bases unmatched. The CDR3 has 15 residues. The germline V gene has CDR1 SGHKS and CDR2 YYEKEE (reference sequence). The CDR3 DNA, read in part, is TGTGCCAGCAGCTTGGAGTTAGCGGGGGGGTTGACC. Translating gives CASSLELAGGLT. The whole CDR3 reads CASSLELAGGLTQYF.

Partial CDR3 DNA: TGCGCCAGCAGTCAAGGACAGATGTTAGGC. Translated: CASSQGQMLG. The CDR3 as a whole reads CASSQGQMLGYTF. This sequence joins TRBV23-1 and TRBJ1-2; maybe TRBD1 (6 bases). From the germline J gene comes the end of the CDR3, since the read stops 3 residues before it. TRBV23-1 is filed as an ORF, its function uncertain. This CDR3 is 13 amino acids long.

In the case of this clone: The sequenced fragment ends 3 residues before the CDR3 boundary, so the rest is inferred from the germline J gene. The chain recombines TRBV7-8 with TRBJ2-7, with 11 positions matching TRBD1. Germline V lookup: CDR1 SGHVS, CDR2 FQNEAQ. The CDR3 length is 16 residues. V shed 1 base and J 3 bases; nucleotides not matched to a gene: 5. Partial CDR3 DNA: TGTGCCAGCAGCTTAGATCGGACAGGGGGCCTCTACGAG. Protein product: CASSLDRTGGLYE. The full-length CDR3 reads as CASSLDRTGGLYEQYF.

A few counts support this clone. With the read ending 3 residues before the CDR3 end, the germline J gene is used to fill in that end. V gene TRBV30 combines with J gene TRBJ1-6; 7 nucleotides agree with TRBD1. The CDR3 totals 16 residues. Germline trimming cut 7 bases from V and 3 bases from J; bases unmatched to any gene: 12. Germline assignment: CDR1 GTSNPN and CDR2 SVGIG (reference sequence). The CDR3 loop reads CALSRDSQNYNSPLHF. The CDR3 bases that were read are TGTGCCTTGTCCCGGGACAGCCAAAACTATAATTCACCC.

There are a few counts of this clone. CDR3 region: CASSIWASGRSYNEQFF. The covered CDR3 bases are TGTGCCAGTAGTATTTGGGCTAGCGGGAGATCCTACAATGAG. The chain joins TRBV19 to TRBJ2-1, with 10 bases matching TRBD2. The CDR3 end falls 3 residues outside the read, so it is completed with the germline J gene. There are 17 residues in the CDR3. Trimming removed 3 bases from V and 1 base from J; junction bases left unmatched: 6. From germline, CDR1 is LNHDA and CDR2 SQIVND (reference sequence).

A few counts support this clone. Read data end 3 residues before the CDR3 end; the end is taken from the germline J gene. The V call is TRBV7-6, the J call TRBJ2-2, with D possibly TRBD2 on 6 matching bases. Trimming left V 1 base short and J 3 bases short, with 12 bases between. The CDR3 extends over 16 amino acids. Germline values: CDR1 SGHVS, CDR2 FNYEAQ. The CDR3 here is CASSLDPGLYTGELFF. The sequenced CDR3 bases are TGTGCCAGCAGCTTAGATCCGGGACTCTACACCGGGGAG.